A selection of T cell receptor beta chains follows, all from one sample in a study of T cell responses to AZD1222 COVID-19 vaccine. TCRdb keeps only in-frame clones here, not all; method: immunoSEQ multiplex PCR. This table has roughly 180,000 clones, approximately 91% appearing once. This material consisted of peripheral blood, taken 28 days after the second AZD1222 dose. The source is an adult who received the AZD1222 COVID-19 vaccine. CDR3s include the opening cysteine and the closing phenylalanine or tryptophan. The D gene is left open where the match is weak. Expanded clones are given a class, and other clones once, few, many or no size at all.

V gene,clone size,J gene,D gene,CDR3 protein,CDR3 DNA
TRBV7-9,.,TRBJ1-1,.,CASTLGFGNTEAFF,TGTGCCAGCACCCTGGGGTTTGGGAACACTGAAGCTTTCTTT
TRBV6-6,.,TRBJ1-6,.,CASRGHESPLHF,TGTGCCAGCAGAGGACATGAATCACCCCTCCACTTT
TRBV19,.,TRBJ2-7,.,CASSPRGGGHEQYF,TGTGCCAGTAGCCCAAGAGGAGGCGGCCACGAGCAGTACTTC
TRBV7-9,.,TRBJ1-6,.,CASSLLTGSKGNYNSPLHF,TGTGCCAGCAGCTTACTCACGGGGTCGAAGGGTAACTATAATTCACCCCTCCACTTT
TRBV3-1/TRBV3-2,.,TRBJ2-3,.,CASSHTIAPDTQYF,TGTGCCAGCAGCCACACAATAGCGCCAGATACGCAGTATTTT
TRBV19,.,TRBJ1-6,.,CASSIDIIAGSPLHF,TGTGCCAGTAGTATCGACATAATCGCAGGGTCACCCCTCCACTTT
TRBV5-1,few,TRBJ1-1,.,CASKQGEGTEAFF,TGCGCCAGCAAACAGGGAGAGGGCACTGAAGCTTTCTTT
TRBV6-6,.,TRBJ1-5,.,CASRPSRGGNQPQHF,TGTGCCAGCAGACCGTCCCGGGGGGGGAATCAGCCCCAGCATTTT
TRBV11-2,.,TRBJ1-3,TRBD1,CASSLARTGFGNTIYF,TGTGCCAGCAGCTTAGCCCGGACAGGGTTTGGAAACACCATATATTTT
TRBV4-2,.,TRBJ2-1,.,CASSQDALFPSPYNEQFF,TGTGCCAGCAGCCAAGATGCTCTCTTCCCTAGCCCTTACAATGAGCAGTTCTTC
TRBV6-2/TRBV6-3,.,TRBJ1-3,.,CASSYSNGNTIYF,TGTGCCAGCAGTTACTCGAATGGAAACACCATATATTTT
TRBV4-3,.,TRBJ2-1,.,CASSQERDGSSYNEQFF,TGCGCCAGCAGCCAAGAAAGGGACGGGAGCTCCTACAATGAGCAGTTCTTC
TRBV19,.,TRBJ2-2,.,CASSILILGTGELFF,TGTGCCAGTAGTATCCTTATCCTCGGCACCGGGGAGCTGTTTTTT
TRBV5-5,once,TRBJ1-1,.,CASSFPDIRPNTEAFF,TGTGCCAGCAGCTTCCCCGACATTCGACCGAACACTGAAGCTTTCTTT
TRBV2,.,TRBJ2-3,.,CASSESRVTDTQYF,TGTGCCAGCAGTGAATCCCGGGTCACAGATACGCAGTATTTT
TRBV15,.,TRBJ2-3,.,CATSRRGGTDTQYF,TGTGCCACCAGCAGAAGGGGCGGGACCGATACGCAGTATTTT
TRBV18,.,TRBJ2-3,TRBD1,CASSRRQGSTDTQYF,TGTGCCAGCTCACGCCGACAGGGTAGCACAGATACGCAGTATTTT
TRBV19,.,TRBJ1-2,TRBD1,CASSDPGQGVGYTF,TGTGCCAGTAGTGACCCGGGACAGGGGGTAGGCTACACCTTC
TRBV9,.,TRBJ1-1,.,CASSVGGLSTEAFF,TGTGCCAGCAGCGTCGGGGGGCTATCCACTGAAGCTTTCTTT
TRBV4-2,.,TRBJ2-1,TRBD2,CASSLRTSGNSYNEQFF,TGTGCCAGCAGCCTAAGGACTAGCGGGAATTCCTACAATGAGCAGTTCTTC
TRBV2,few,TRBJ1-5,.,CASKGSGNQPQHF,TGTGCCAGCAAAGGTTCGGGCAATCAGCCCCAGCATTTT
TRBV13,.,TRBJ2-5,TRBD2,CASSFRTSGRPTGETQYF,TGTGCCAGCAGCTTTCGGACTAGCGGGAGGCCCACGGGAGAGACCCAGTACTTC
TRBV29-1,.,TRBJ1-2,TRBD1,CSVAHGQGGYTF,TGCAGCGTTGCCCACGGACAGGGAGGGTACACCTTC
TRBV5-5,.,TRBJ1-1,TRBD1,CASSFVGGLEAFF,TGTGCCAGCAGCTTCGTAGGGGGCCTTGAAGCTTTCTTT
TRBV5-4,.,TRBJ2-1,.,CATRIVSEGPQGDEQFF,TGTGCCACCCGAATCGTCAGCGAGGGTCCCCAAGGGGATGAGCAGTTCTTC
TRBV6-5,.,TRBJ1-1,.,CASSYPSRGVAEAFF,TGTGCCAGCAGTTACCCGTCGAGAGGGGTGGCAGAAGCTTTCTTT
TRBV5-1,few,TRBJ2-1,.,CASSLGWTPHNEQFF,TGCGCCAGCAGCTTGGGCTGGACCCCACACAATGAGCAGTTCTTC
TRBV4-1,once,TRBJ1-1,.,CASSHLRDFEAFF,TGCGCCAGCAGCCATCTCCGGGACTTCGAAGCTTTCTTT
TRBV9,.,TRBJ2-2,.,CASSVVPGTNTGELFF,TGTGCCAGCAGCGTAGTTCCAGGTACGAACACCGGGGAGCTGTTTTTT
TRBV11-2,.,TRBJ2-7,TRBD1,CASSLATGSYEQYF,TGTGCCAGCAGCTTAGCGACAGGGTCCTACGAGCAGTACTTC
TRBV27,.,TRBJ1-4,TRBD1,CASSSPGQGNEKLFF,TGTGCCAGCAGTTCCCCGGGACAGGGAAATGAAAAACTGTTTTTT
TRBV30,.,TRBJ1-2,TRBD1,CAWTQGAGYTF,TGTGCCTGGACACAGGGGGCTGGCTACACCTTC
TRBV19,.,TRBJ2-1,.,CASSMWTHIRAYNEQFF,TGTGCCAGTAGTATGTGGACTCATATAAGGGCCTACAATGAGCAGTTCTTC
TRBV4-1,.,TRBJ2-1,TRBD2,CASSRTSGRNEQFF,TGCGCCAGCAGCCGGACTAGCGGGAGGAATGAGCAGTTCTTC
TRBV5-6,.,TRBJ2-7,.,CASTDGTLNEQYF,TGTGCCAGTACTGACGGGACTCTAAACGAGCAGTACTTC
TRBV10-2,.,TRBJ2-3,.,CASSDGAPGTQYF,TGCGCCAGCAGTGACGGGGCCCCAGGTACGCAGTATTTT
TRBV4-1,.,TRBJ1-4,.,CASSQDGGTVGEKLFF,TGCGCCAGCAGCCAAGATGGGGGCACCGTCGGTGAAAAACTGTTTTTT
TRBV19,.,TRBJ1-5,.,CASSIEGEDQPQHF,TGTGCCAGTAGTATAGAGGGTGAGGATCAGCCCCAGCATTTT
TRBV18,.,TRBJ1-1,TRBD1,CASSSDRGNTEAFF,TGTGCCAGCTCGTCCGACAGGGGGAACACTGAAGCTTTCTTT
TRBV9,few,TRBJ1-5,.,CASSPTRAADYSNQPQHF,TGTGCCAGCAGCCCAACCCGGGCGGCCGATTATAGCAATCAGCCCCAGCATTTT
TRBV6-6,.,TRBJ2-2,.,CASGQGPRGGGELFF,TGTGCCAGCGGGCAGGGACCCAGAGGGGGCGGGGAGCTGTTTTTT
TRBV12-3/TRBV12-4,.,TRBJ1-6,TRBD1,CAIKGTGASPLHF,TGTGCCATTAAGGGGACAGGGGCCTCACCCCTCCACTTT